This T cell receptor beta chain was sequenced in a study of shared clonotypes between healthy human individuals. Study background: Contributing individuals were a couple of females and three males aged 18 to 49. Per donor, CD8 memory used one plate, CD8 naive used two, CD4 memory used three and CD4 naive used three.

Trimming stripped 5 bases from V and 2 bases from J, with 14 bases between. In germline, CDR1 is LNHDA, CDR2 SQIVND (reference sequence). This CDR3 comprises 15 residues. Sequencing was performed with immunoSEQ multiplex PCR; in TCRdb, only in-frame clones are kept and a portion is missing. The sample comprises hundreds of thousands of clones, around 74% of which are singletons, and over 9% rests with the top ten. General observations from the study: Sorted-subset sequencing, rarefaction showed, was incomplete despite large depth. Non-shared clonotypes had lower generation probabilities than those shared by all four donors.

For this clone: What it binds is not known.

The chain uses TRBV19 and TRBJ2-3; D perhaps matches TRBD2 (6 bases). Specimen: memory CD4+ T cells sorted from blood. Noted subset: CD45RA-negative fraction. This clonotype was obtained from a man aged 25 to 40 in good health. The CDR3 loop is CASSPGLPVTDTQYF. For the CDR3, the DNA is TGTGCCAGTAGTCCCGGACTACCAGTCACAGATACGCAGTATTTT.